This T cell receptor (beta chain) stems from a study of blood T cell repertoires in COVID-19. Study-level information: Sources were T cells, B-cell-depleted T cells, or PBMCs; the material itself was cDNA or gDNA.

The CDR3 is 13 amino acids. V was cut by 6 bases and J by 8 bases, with 16 bases left in between. The germline V gene encodes CDR1 KGHSH and CDR2 LQKENI. Original processing notes: Reference gene primer amplification in the assay estimated nucleated cell counts. Sequencing used immunoSEQ multiplex PCR; TCRdb keeps in-frame clones, though not all of them. V, J and clone size derive from that table, while D and trimming were established from the DNA sequence. The table records about 55,000 clones, roughly 87% of them present only once. This clonotype was sampled from a woman in her sixties with acute or convalescent COVID-19. The specimen sequenced was peripheral blood. This sequence joins TRBV18 and TRBJ1-1; D is undetermined. The CDR3 spells CASSLVEGLEAFF. The CDR3 DNA reads as TGTGCCAGCTCTCTCGTGGAGGGCCTGGAAGCTTTCTTT.